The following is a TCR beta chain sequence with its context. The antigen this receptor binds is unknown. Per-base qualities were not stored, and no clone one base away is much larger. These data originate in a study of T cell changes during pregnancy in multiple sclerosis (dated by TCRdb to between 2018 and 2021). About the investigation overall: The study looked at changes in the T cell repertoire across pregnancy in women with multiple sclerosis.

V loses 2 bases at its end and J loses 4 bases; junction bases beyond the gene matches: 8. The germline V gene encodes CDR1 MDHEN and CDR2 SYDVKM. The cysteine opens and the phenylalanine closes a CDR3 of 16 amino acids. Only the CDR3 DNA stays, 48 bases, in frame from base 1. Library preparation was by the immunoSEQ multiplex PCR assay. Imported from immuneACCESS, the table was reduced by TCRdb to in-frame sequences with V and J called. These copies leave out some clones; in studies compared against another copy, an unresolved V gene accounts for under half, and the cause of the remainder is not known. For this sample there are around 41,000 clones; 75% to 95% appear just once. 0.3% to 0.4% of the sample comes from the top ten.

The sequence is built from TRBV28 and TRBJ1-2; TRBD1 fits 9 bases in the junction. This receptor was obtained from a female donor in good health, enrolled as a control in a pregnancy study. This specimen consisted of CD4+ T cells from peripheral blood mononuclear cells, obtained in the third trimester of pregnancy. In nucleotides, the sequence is TGTGCCAGCAGTTTAGGAGGGACAGGGAAGATCTATGGCTACACCTTC. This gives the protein CASSLGGTGKIYGYTF.